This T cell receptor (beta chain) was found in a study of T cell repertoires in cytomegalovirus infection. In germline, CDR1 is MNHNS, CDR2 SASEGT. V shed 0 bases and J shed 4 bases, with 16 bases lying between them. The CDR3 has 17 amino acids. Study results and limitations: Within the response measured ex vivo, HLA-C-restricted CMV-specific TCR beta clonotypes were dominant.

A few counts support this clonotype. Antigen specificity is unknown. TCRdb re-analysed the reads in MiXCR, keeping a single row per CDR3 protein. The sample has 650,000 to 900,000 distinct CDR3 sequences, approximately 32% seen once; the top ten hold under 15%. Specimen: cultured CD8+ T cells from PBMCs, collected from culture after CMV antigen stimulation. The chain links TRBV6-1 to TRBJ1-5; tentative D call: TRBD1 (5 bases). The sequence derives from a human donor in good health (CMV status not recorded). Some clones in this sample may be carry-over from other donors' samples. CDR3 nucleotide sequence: TGTGCCAGCAGTGAAGCTATCGGGACGGCTCCTAATCAGCCCCAGCATTTT. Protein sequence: CASSEAIGTAPNQPQHF.